The 11 T cell receptor beta chains in this list originate from one sample, sequenced in a study of PD-1 blockade in classical Hodgkin lymphoma. Noted time point: cycle 4 day 1 (C4D1), after 6 weeks of nivolumab. All patients experienced relapse after autologous stem cell transplantation, and brentuximab vedotin exposure was variable. Clones were sequenced by immunoSEQ multiplex PCR, and TCRdb holds only the in-frame ones, with some missing. The sample has about 22,000 clones, around 79% seen once. The specimen was peripheral blood mononuclear cells (PBMCs), collected before the fourth cycle of nivolumab. These TCRs come from a human donor with classical Hodgkin lymphoma.

J is TRBJ2-7 and V is TRBV2; 8 positions match TRBD2. CDR1 and CDR2 from the germline V gene are SNHLY and FYNNEI. The CDR3 is 16 residues long. The V and J ends lost 6 bases and 3 bases, in that order; junction bases with no gene match: 13. The CDR3 nucleotides are TGTGCCAGCAGCTTGATGGCTAGCGGGCTCGTCTACGAGCAGTACTTC. Amino acid sequence: CASSLMASGLVYEQYF. Supplemented by reference TRBV2 and TRBJ2-7, the full variable domain reads EPEVTQTPSHQVTQMGQEVILRCVPISNHLYFYWYRQILGQKVEFLVSFYNNEISEKSEIFDDQFSVERPDGSNFTLKIRSTKLEDSAMYFCASSLMASGLVYEQYFGPGTRLTVT.

DNA for the CDR3: TGTGCCAGCAGCCCTTCTAGCGGGAACGCAGATACGCAGTATTTT. Its translation is CASSPSSGNADTQYF. This chain joins TRBV11-3 and TRBJ2-3; TRBD2 matches at 9 bases. The length of the CDR3 is 15 residues. V lost 5 bases, J lost 4 bases, and 7 bases stayed unmatched. Germline V gives CDR1 SGHNT, CDR2 YENEEA.

The rearrangement joins TRBV23-1 to TRBJ2-7, with 12 bases lining up with TRBD2. TRBV23-1 is an open reading frame whose function is uncertain. Trimming cost V 0 bases and J 6 bases; bases outside gene matches: 15. CDR3 size: 19 residues. CDR3 DNA sequence: TGCGCCAGCAGTCAATCGAATCTAGCGGGAGGGCCGGGGGGCTTCGAGCAGTACTTC. The encoded protein is CASSQSNLAGGPGGFEQYF.

This clone was found once. The J gene is TRBJ1-4, the V gene TRBV28; D gene ambiguous. Germline V gene lookup returns CDR1 MDHEN and CDR2 SYDVKM. This CDR3 region has 12 residues. The V end was cut by 1 base, the J end by 11 bases, with 8 bases between. CDR3 region: CASSLSGVKLFF. CDR3 nucleotides: TGTGCCAGCAGTTTATCGGGTGTGAAACTGTTTTTT.

For the CDR3, the DNA is TGCGCCAGCAGCCAAATCGGGACAGACGGGGCCAAAAACATTCAGTACTTC. Its protein is CASSQIGTDGAKNIQYF. This chain uses TRBV4-1 with TRBJ2-4; 7 bases agree with TRBD1. The V and J ends lost 2 bases and 1 base, in that order; junction bases with no gene match: 8. This CDR3 is built from 17 residues. The germline CDR1 and CDR2 sequences are MGHRA and YSYEKL.

The V call is TRBV5-1, the J call TRBJ1-1; D gene ambiguous. CDR1 SGHRS and CDR2 YFSETQ come from the germline V gene. This CDR3 has 15 amino acids. V shed 0 bases and J shed 0 bases, with 9 bases lying between them. CDR3 bases: TGCGCCAGCAGCTTGGAGGGTATCATGAACACTGAAGCTTTCTTT. Its translation is CASSLEGIMNTEAFF.

This chain connects TRBV5-1 to TRBJ2-5; TRBD2 is a possible D gene (6 bases). V dropped 0 bases and J dropped 4 bases, with 19 bases sitting between them. This CDR3 region has 17 residues. Germline lookup yields CDR1 SGHRS and CDR2 YFSETQ. CDR3 protein: CASSLAAGPSSSETQYF. The CDR3 DNA reads TGCGCCAGCAGCTTGGCGGCGGGACCCTCAAGTTCAGAGACCCAGTACTTC.

The gene calls are TRBV29-1 and TRBJ2-7; 8 bases match TRBD2. This CDR3 has 14 residues. With 7 bases clipped from V and 4 bases from J, the junction kept 12 bases outside the gene matches. Germline loops: CDR1 SQVTM, CDR2 ANQGSEA. CDR3 sequence: CSALSGIGIYEQYF. The CDR3 bases are TGCAGCGCCCTTAGCGGGATAGGGATATACGAGCAGTACTTC.

This chain links TRBV7-9 with TRBJ1-5; D remains unclear. CDR1 and CDR2 from the germline V gene are SEHNR and FQNEAQ (reference sequence). This CDR3 contains 12 residues. Trimming left V 3 bases short and J 7 bases short, with 7 bases between. The DNA of the CDR3 is TGTGCCAGCAGCTTGGAGGGCCAGCCCCAGCATTTT. As protein: CASSLEGQPQHF.

This rearrangement joins TRBV5-1 to TRBJ2-3, with 10 bases matching TRBD2. The V segment lost 2 bases and the J segment 0 bases; nucleotides outside the gene matches: 12. This CDR3 has 19 amino acids. The germline CDR1 and CDR2 sequences are SGHRS and YFSETQ. CDR3 in DNA: TGCGCCAGCAGCTTTACCGGGACTAGCGATAGTATGAGCACAGATACGCAGTATTTT. It translates to CASSFTGTSDSMSTDTQYF.

The V gene is TRBV19, the J gene TRBJ1-3; 7 nucleotides agree with TRBD1. CDR1 is LNHDA and CDR2 is SQIVND in the germline V gene (reference sequence). Unmatched junction bases numbered 4, after V lost 8 bases and J lost 0 bases. The CDR3 is 14 amino acids. CDR3 coding DNA: TGTGCCAGTCGGGCAGGGGGCTCTGGAAACACCATATATTTT. It is translated as CASRAGGSGNTIYF.